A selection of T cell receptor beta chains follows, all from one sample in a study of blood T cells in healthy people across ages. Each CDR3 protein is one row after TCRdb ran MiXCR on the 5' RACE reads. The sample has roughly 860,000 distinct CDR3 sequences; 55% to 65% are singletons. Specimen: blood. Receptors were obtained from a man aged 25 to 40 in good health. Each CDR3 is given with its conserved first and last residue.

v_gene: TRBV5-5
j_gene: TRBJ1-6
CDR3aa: CASSFTRGRVDSPLHF

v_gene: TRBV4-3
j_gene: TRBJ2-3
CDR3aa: CASSQDGRLAADTQYF

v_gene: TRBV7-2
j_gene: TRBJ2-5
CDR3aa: CASSLLAGGRETQYF

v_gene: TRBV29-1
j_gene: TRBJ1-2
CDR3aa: CSVDSGRESPPNGYTF

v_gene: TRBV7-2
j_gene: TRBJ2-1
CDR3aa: CASSLVVRRRNYNEQFF

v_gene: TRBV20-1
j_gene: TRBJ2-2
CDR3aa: CSASGQGNTGELFF

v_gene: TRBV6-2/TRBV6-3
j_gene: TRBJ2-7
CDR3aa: CASTPGGQGSYEQYF

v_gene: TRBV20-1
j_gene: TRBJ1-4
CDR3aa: CSAAGTYNEKLFF

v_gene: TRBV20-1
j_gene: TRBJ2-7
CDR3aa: CSARGDGSYEQYF

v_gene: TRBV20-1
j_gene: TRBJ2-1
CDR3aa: CSAINRGNEQFF

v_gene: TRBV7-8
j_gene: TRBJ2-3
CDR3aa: CASSTKRVITDTQYF